The next 27 T cell receptor beta chains were all read from a single sample in a study of a mutant IDH1 vaccine in newly diagnosed glioma. Profiling relied on immunoSEQ multiplex PCR, and the TCRdb table lists in-frame clones only, not all of them. The repertoire has 30,000 to 40,000 clones, roughly 76% of them found once; the top ten carry about 5.5%. This sample's time point: week 23, last vaccination. A 20-mer mutant IDH1 peptide at 300 ug was injected subcutaneously with topical imiquimod. These receptors are not linked to any known antigen. This specimen consisted of PBMCs, obtained from a glioma patient whose treatment included an IDH1 peptide vaccine. The receptor source for this set is a man aged 40-49 years with glioma.

The chain joins TRBV5-4 to TRBJ1-1; possibly TRBD1 for D (5 bases). CDR1 is SGHNT, CDR2 YYREEE, per germline (reference sequence). The CDR3 consists of 16 residues. V dropped 5 bases and J dropped 6 bases, with 23 bases sitting between them. CDR3 in amino acids: CASSSSLEGRGAEAFF. CDR3 bases: TGTGCCAGCAGTTCGAGCCTGGAAGGGAGGGGCGCTGAAGCTTTCTTT.

The chain combines TRBV2 with TRBJ2-5, with D possibly TRBD1 on 5 matching bases. The assigned J gene may be wrong: the sequence end matches TRBJ2-7 better. The CDR3 sequence is 13 residues long. Germline values: CDR1 SNHLY, CDR2 FYNNEI. DNA for the CDR3: TGTGCCAGCAGTCACTCAGGGATTTACGAGCAGTACTTC. Its translation: CASSHSGIYEQYF.

The V call is TRBV7-2, the J call TRBJ1-5; D possibly corresponds to TRBD1 (6 bases). Trimming removed 1 base from V and 6 bases from J, with 13 bases in between. The germline V gene has CDR1 SGHTA and CDR2 FQGNSA. The CDR3 is made up of 15 amino acids. In DNA, the CDR3 is TGTGCCAGCAGCTTAGTGGGGGGGCTGGGTCAGCCCCAGCATTTT. Amino acid sequence: CASSLVGGLGQPQHF.

J is TRBJ2-5 and V is TRBV15; D remains ambiguous. Trimming shortened V by 1 base and J by 3 bases, and 9 bases separated the two germline ends. Germline loops: CDR1 LNHNV, CDR2 YYDKDF (reference sequence). This CDR3 has 14 residues. CDR3 sequence reads: CATSRGPDEETQYF. The CDR3 DNA reads as TGTGCCACCAGCAGAGGGCCGGATGAAGAGACCCAGTACTTC. Full variable domain (missing parts from reference TRBV15 and TRBJ2-5): DAMVIQNPRYQVTQFGKPVTLSCSQTLNHNVMYWYQQKSSQAPKLLFHYYDKDFNNEADTPDNFQSRRPNTSFCFLDIRSPGLGDTAMYLCATSRGPDEETQYFGPGTRLLVL.

This clone was recorded only once. The genes are TRBV29-1 and TRBJ2-7; perhaps TRBD1 as D (6 bases). V was clipped by 7 bases and J by 5 bases, with 15 bases between them. The CDR3 has 12 residues. The germline CDR1 and CDR2 sequences are SQVTM and ANQGSEA. CDR3: CSANTGIHEQYF. As DNA, the CDR3 is TGCAGCGCGAACACAGGGATCCACGAGCAGTACTTC.

This clone was seen only a few times. The chain's CDR3 is CASSLDYEQYF. The CDR3 DNA reads TGTGCCAGCAGTTTAGACTACGAGCAGTACTTC. The chain combines TRBV28 with TRBJ2-7; no firm D call. Trimming removed 2 bases from V and 3 bases from J, with 2 bases in between. The germline V gene has CDR1 MDHEN and CDR2 SYDVKM. CDR3 length: 11 amino acids.

This clone was seen a single time. CDR3 region: CASSDSVYRNQPQHF. The CDR3 nucleotides are TGTGCCAGCAGCGACAGCGTTTATCGCAATCAGCCCCAGCATTTT. The gene calls are TRBV5-5 and TRBJ1-5; maybe TRBD1 (5 bases). This CDR3 contains 15 residues. V lost 4 bases and J lost 2, with 13 bases in between. Germline V gene sequence: CDR1 SGHKS, CDR2 YYEKEE (reference sequence).

The V and J genes are TRBV4-3 and TRBJ2-3; TRBD1 matches 10 bases. Trimming at V came to 3 bases and at J to 5 bases, leaving 5 bases not matched to a gene. The length of the CDR3 is 15 residues. Germline CDR1 and CDR2: LGHNA and YSLEER. CDR3 nucleotides: TGCGCCAGCAGCCAGGGACAGGGGAGAGAAGATACGCAGTATTTT. Protein product: CASSQGQGREDTQYF.

This chain connects TRBV29-1 to TRBJ1-6, with D possibly being TRBD1 (6 bases). Germline CDR1 and CDR2: SQVTM and ANQGSEA. The CDR3 is 13 amino acids. V lost 6 bases, J lost 9 bases, and 15 bases lay in between. The CDR3 region is CSVATGLSSPLHF. The CDR3 DNA follows: TGCAGCGTAGCGACAGGACTTAGTTCACCCCTCCACTTT.

The genes are TRBV28 and TRBJ2-7; D not certain. V lost 5 bases and J lost 2, with 13 bases in between. From germline, CDR1 is MDHEN and CDR2 SYDVKM. The CDR3 covers 14 residues. The DNA for the CDR3 is TGTGCCAGCAGTAAGGGTATATGGGCCTACGAGCAGTACTTC. Translated, it gives CASSKGIWAYEQYF.

The genes are TRBV4-3 and TRBJ1-2; D remains ambiguous. CDR3 length: 15 residues. Germline CDR1 is LGHNA and CDR2 is YSLEER. Trimming took off 3 bases at V and 4 bases at J, with 15 bases between the two ends. This CDR3 reads CASSQKSLGSYGYTF. In DNA form, the CDR3 reads TGCGCCAGCAGCCAGAAGTCCCTCGGCAGCTATGGCTACACCTTC.

This chain uses TRBV18 with TRBJ2-1, with TRBD1 matching 10 bases. The germline V gene encodes CDR1 KGHSH and CDR2 LQKENI. V dropped 8 bases and J dropped 8; count of bases not matched to a gene: 9. The CDR3 extends over 14 amino acids. CDR3 sequence: CASARDRGYDEQFF. The CDR3 coding sequence is TGTGCCAGCGCCCGGGACAGGGGATACGATGAGCAGTTCTTC. Drawing the rest from reference TRBV18 and TRBJ2-1, the complete variable domain is NAGVMQNPRHLVRRRGQEARLRCSPMKGHSHVYWYRQLPEEGLKFMVYLQKENIIDESGMPKERFSAEFPKEGPSILRIQQVVRGDSAAYFCASARDRGYDEQFFGPGTRLTVL.

The CDR3 DNA sequence: TGTGCCAGCAGGAGTCTCTGGGTGGGCTACACCTTC. As protein: CASRSLWVGYTF. The chain links TRBV5-6 to TRBJ1-2; D is undetermined. The V gene lost 5 bases and the J gene lost 8 bases, with 13 bases spanning the gap. CDR1 is SGHDT, CDR2 YYEEEE, per germline. This CDR3 spans 12 amino acids.

The V call is TRBV27, the J call TRBJ1-1; D remains unclear. V lost 4 bases and J lost 5, with 11 bases in between. Per germline, CDR1 MNHEY and CDR2 SMNVEV (reference sequence). The CDR3 runs to 13 residues. The CDR3 coding sequence is TGTGCCAGCAGTTCAAACCTGGGGACTGAAGCTTTCTTT. Encoded protein: CASSSNLGTEAFF.

The genes are TRBV27 and TRBJ1-5; 7 bases align to TRBD1. The CDR3 sequence is 15 residues long. Trimming removed 2 bases from V and 4 bases from J; junction bases left unmatched: 5. Germline lookup yields CDR1 MNHEY and CDR2 SMNVEV (reference sequence). CDR3 in DNA: TGTGCCAGCAGTTTAGGGACAGCCGGAAATCAGCCCCAGCATTTT. Its translation: CASSLGTAGNQPQHF.

The chain has TRBV19 and TRBJ1-2; 11 bases are a match to TRBD1. This CDR3 comprises 14 residues. Trimming cost V 6 bases and J 8 bases; bases outside gene matches: 8. CDR1 is LNHDA and CDR2 is SQIVND in the germline V gene (reference sequence). CDR3 residues: CASSTGQGVRGYTF. In DNA, the CDR3 is TGTGCCAGTAGCACGGGACAGGGGGTGAGGGGCTACACCTTC.

The chain carries TRBV30 and TRBJ2-5, with 14 bases identical to TRBD2. V lost 5 bases and J lost 4; bases outside the gene matches: 3. The CDR3 length is 14 residues. Germline lookup yields CDR1 GTSNPN and CDR2 SVGIG (reference sequence). DNA of the CDR3: TGTGCCTGGCTAGGGACTAGCGGGAGAGAGACCCAGTACTTC. Amino acids: CAWLGTSGRETQYF.

This chain uses TRBV5-6 with TRBJ2-1; D ambiguous. CDR3 length equals 11 residues. The germline V gene has CDR1 SGHDT and CDR2 YYEEEE. V was cut by 1 base and J by 9 bases, with 5 bases left in between. The CDR3 DNA is TGTGCCAGCAGCTTGAAGCGTGAGCAGTTCTTC. This translates into CASSLKREQFF.

This rearrangement joins TRBV27 to TRBJ2-2, with unresolved D. V was shortened by 6 bases and J by 2 bases, with 7 bases between the two germline ends. The CDR3 is 13 residues long. Germline-derived CDR1 and CDR2 are MNHEY and SMNVEV (reference sequence). The CDR3 bases are TGTGCCAGCAGACTGACAAACACCGGGGAGCTGTTTTTT. This encodes CASRLTNTGELFF.

As DNA, the CDR3 is TGTGCCAGCAGCTCACAGACAGGGGGCTGGGACACTGAAGCTTTCTTT. The encoded protein is CASSSQTGGWDTEAFF. The chain combines TRBV5-6 with TRBJ1-1, with 10 bases identical to TRBD1. This CDR3 contains 16 residues. CDR1 is SGHDT, CDR2 YYEEEE, per germline. The V gene end was trimmed by 3 bases and the J gene end by 3 bases; junction bases not matched to a gene: 8.

The chain couples TRBV7-9 to TRBJ2-7; D is perhaps TRBD2 (6 bases). Trimming took 5 bases from V and 6 from J, leaving 14 bases between them. Germline V gives CDR1 SEHNR, CDR2 FQNEAQ (reference sequence). The CDR3 is 13 residues long. The CDR3 nucleotides read TGTGCCAGCAGCAGGGACTTAACCCTCGAGCAGTACTTC. It codes for CASSRDLTLEQYF.

The chain carries TRBV6-6 and TRBJ2-1, with D possibly being TRBD1 (6 bases). With 8 bases removed from V and 6 bases from J, the gap between germline ends came to 17 bases. CDR1 MNHNY and CDR2 SVGAGI come from the germline V gene (reference sequence). This CDR3 spans 14 amino acids. CDR3 nucleotide sequence: TGTGCCAGCGCTAAGAGGACAGTAAGCAATGAGCAGTTCTTC. This translates into CASAKRTVSNEQFF.

The chain joins TRBV5-4 to TRBJ2-1, with 13 bases that match TRBD2. The CDR3 runs 14 residues. J gave up 5 bases and V 6 bases, and 2 bases lay outside the gene matches. The germline gives CDR1 SGHNT, CDR2 YYREEE (reference sequence). CDR3 protein: CASTGTSGNNEQFF. CDR3 in DNA: TGTGCCAGCACCGGGACTAGCGGGAACAATGAGCAGTTCTTC.

V and J are TRBV14 and TRBJ1-2, with D possibly matching TRBD1 (5 bases). Germline V CDR1 and CDR2: SGHDN, FVKESK. V lost 4 bases, J lost 7 bases, and 19 bases lay in between. The CDR3 length is 15 residues. CDR3 sequence: CASSPTFIYGAGYTF. For the CDR3, the DNA is TGTGCCAGCAGCCCTACCTTCATTTACGGGGCTGGCTACACCTTC. Together with reference TRBV14 and TRBJ1-2, the CDR3 gives the full variable domain: EAGVTQFPSHSVIEKGQTVTLRCDPISGHDNLYWYRRVMGKEIKFLLHFVKESKQDESGMPNNRFLAERTGGTYSTLKVQPAELEDSGVYFCASSPTFIYGAGYTFGSGTRLTVV.

The chain employs TRBV25-1 and TRBJ2-1; either TRBD1 or TRBD2 may supply D (5 bases each). CDR3 length: 11 residues. The ends were cut back, 7 bases at V and 8 bases at J, with 9 bases in the middle. Germline V gene data show CDR1 as MGHDK and CDR2 as SYGVNS. The CDR3 region is CASTGGDEQFF. The CDR3 DNA reads TGTGCCAGCACTGGGGGTGATGAGCAGTTCTTC.

The V gene is TRBV19, the J gene TRBJ2-1; the D gene is possibly TRBD2 (6 bases). The CDR3 length is 18 residues. Germline CDR1 and CDR2: LNHDA and SQIVND (reference sequence). Trimming removed 2 bases at V and 4 bases at J, with 21 bases between. CDR3 region: CASSILAPQRGTYNEQFF. The CDR3 nucleotides are TGTGCCAGTAGTATACTAGCGCCCCAGAGGGGTACTTACAATGAGCAGTTCTTC.

V and J are TRBV6-6 and TRBJ1-6; D is unclear. With 4 bases removed from V and 7 bases from J, the gap between germline ends came to 11 bases. Per the germline V gene, CDR1 is MNHNY and CDR2 is SVGAGI (reference sequence). CDR3 length: 14 amino acids. This CDR3 is CASSSPGENSPLHF. The CDR3 DNA sequence: TGTGCCAGCAGTTCACCGGGAGAGAATTCACCCCTCCACTTT.